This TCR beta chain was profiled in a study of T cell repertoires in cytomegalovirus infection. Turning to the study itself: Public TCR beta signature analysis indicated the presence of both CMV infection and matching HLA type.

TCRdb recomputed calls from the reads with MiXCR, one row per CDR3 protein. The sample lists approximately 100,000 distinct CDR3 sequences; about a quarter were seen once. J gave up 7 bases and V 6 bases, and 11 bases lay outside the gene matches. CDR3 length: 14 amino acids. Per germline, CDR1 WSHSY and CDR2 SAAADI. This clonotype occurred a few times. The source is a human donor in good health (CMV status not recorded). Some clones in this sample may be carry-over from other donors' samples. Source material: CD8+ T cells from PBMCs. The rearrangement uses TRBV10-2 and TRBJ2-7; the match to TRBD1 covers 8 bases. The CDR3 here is CASRSSQGAGEQYF. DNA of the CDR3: TGCGCCAGCAGGTCCAGTCAGGGGGCGGGAGAGCAGTACTTC.